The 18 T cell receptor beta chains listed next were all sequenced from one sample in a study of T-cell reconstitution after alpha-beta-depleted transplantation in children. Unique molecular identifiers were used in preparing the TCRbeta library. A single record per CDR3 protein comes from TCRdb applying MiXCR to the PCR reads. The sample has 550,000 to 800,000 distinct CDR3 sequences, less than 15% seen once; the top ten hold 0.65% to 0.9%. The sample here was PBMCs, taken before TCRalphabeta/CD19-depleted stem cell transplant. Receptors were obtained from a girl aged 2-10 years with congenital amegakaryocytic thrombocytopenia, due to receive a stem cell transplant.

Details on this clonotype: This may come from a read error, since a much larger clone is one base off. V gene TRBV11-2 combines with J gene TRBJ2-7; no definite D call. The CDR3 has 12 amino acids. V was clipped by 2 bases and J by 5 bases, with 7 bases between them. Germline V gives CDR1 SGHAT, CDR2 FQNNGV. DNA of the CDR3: TGTGCCAGCAGCTTAATGATAGACGAGCAGTACTTC. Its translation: CASSLMIDEQYF.

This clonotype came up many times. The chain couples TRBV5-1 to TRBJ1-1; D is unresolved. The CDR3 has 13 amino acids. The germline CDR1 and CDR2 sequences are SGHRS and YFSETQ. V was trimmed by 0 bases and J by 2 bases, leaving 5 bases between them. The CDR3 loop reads CASSLVFNTEAFF. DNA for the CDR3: TGCGCCAGCAGCTTGGTCTTTAACACTGAAGCTTTCTTT.

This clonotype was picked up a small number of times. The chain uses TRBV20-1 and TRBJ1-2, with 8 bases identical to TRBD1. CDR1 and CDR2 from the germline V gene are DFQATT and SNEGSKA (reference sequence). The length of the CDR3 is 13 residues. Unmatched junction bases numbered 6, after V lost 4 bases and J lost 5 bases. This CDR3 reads CSAKSRGLYGYTF. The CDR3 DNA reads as TGCAGTGCTAAAAGCAGGGGGCTATATGGCTACACCTTC.

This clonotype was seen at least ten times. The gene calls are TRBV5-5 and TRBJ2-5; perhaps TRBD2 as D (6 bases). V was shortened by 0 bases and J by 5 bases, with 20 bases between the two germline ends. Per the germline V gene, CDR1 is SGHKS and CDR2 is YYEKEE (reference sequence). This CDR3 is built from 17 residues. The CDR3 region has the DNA TGTGCCAGCAGCTTGGCGTCGGACGGGAGTATTTGGGAGACCCAGTACTTC. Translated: CASSLASDGSIWETQYF.

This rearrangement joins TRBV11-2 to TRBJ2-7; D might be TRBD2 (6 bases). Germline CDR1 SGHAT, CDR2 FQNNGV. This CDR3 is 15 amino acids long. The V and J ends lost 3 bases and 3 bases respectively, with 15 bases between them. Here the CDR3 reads CASSFGGAGIYEQYF. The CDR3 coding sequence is TGTGCCAGCAGCTTCGGCGGGGCAGGGATCTACGAGCAGTACTTC. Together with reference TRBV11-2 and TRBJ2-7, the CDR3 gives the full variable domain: EAGVAQSPRYKIIEKRQSVAFWCNPISGHATLYWYQQILGQGPKLLIQFQNNGVVDDSQLPKDRFSAERLKGVDSTLKIQPAKLEDSAVYLCASSFGGAGIYEQYFGPGTRLTVT.

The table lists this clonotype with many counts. CDR3 coding DNA: TGTGCCAGCAGCGCAACTTTAGGGGACGAGCAGTTCTTC. Its protein product is CASSATLGDEQFF. The chain links TRBV7-8 to TRBJ2-1; TRBD1 or TRBD2 may be the D gene (5 bases each). V lost 5 bases and J lost 10, with 15 bases in between. CDR1 is SGHVS and CDR2 is FQNEAQ in the germline V gene. The CDR3 spans 13 residues.

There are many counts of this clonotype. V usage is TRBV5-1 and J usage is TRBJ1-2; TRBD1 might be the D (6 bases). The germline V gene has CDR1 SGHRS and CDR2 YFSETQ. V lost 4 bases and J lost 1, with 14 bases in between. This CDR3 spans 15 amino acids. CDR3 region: CASSNGTRSNYGYTF. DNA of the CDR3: TGCGCCAGCAGCAACGGGACAAGGAGTAACTATGGCTACACCTTC.

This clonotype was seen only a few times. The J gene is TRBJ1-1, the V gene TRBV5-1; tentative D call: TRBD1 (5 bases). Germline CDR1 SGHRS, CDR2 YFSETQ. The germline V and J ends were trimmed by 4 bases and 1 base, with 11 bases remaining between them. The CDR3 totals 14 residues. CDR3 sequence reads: CASSRQIPNTEAFF. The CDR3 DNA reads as TGCGCCAGCAGCCGACAGATCCCGAACACTGAAGCTTTCTTT.

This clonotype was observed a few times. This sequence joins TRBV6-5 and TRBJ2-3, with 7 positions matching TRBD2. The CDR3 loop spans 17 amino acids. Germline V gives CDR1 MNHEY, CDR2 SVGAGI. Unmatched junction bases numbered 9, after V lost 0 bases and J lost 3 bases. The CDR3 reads CASSYSSGGSGTDTQYF. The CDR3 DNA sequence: TGTGCCAGCAGTTACTCGAGTGGCGGGAGTGGTACAGATACGCAGTATTTT.

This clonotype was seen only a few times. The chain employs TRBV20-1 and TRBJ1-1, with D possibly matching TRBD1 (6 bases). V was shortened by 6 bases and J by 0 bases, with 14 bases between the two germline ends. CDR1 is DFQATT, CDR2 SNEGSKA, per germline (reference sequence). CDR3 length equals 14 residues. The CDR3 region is CSAPGQLMNTEAFF. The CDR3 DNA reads TGCAGTGCCCCGGGACAACTCATGAACACTGAAGCTTTCTTT.

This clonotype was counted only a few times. CDR3 DNA sequence: TGTGCCAGCAGCTTAGGGGTGTCGGAGACCCAGTACTTC. This sequence encodes CASSLGVSETQYF. The chain couples TRBV7-9 to TRBJ2-5; D is unclear. The CDR3 has 13 residues. The V and J ends lost 1 base and 5 bases respectively, with 8 bases between them. Germline CDR1 reads SEHNR; CDR2 reads FQNEAQ (reference sequence).

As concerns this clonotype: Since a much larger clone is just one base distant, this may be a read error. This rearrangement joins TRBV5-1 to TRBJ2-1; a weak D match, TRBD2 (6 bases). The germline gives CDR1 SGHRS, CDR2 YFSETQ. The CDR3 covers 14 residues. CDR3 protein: CPSRESGFGNEQFF. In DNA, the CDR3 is TGCCCCAGCAGGGAAAGCGGGTTTGGAAATGAGCAGTTCTTC.

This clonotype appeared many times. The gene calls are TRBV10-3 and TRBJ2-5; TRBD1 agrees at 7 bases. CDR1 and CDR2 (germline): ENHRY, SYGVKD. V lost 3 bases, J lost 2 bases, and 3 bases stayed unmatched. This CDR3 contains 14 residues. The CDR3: CAISDQGEQETQYF. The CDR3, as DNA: TGTGCCATCAGTGATCAGGGGGAACAAGAGACCCAGTACTTC.

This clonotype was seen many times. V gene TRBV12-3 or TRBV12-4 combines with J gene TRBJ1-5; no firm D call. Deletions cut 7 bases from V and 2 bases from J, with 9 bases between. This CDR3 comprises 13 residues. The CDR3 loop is CASTPGGNQPQHF. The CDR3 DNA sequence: TGTGCCAGCACTCCGGGCGGCAATCAGCCCCAGCATTTT.

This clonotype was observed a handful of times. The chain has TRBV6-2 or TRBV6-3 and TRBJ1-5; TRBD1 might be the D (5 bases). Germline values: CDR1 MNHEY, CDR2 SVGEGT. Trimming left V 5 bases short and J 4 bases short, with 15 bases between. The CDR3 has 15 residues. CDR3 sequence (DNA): TGTGCCAGCAGTCCCGGGGCAGGGCGAAATCAGCCCCAGCATTTT. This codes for CASSPGAGRNQPQHF.

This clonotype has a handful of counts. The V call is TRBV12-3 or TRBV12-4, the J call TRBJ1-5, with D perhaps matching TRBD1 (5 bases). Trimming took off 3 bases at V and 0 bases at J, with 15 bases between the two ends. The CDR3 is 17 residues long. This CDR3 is CASSLGKGKGSNQPQHF. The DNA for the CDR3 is TGTGCCAGCAGTTTGGGAAAGGGGAAGGGTAGCAATCAGCCCCAGCATTTT.

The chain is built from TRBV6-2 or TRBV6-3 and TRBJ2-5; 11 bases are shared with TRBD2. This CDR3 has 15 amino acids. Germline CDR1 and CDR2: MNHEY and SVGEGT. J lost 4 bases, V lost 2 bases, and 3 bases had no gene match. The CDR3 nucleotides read TGTGCCAGCAGTTACCGAGGACTAGCGGGAGAGACCCAGTACTTC. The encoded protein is CASSYRGLAGETQYF.

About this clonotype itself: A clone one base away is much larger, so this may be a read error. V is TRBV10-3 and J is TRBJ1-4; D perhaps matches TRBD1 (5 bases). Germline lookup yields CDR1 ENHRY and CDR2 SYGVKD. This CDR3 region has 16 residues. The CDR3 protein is CPISEAGGLTNEKLFF. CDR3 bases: TGTCCCATCAGTGAGGCCGGGGGACTGACTAATGAAAAACTGTTTTTT.